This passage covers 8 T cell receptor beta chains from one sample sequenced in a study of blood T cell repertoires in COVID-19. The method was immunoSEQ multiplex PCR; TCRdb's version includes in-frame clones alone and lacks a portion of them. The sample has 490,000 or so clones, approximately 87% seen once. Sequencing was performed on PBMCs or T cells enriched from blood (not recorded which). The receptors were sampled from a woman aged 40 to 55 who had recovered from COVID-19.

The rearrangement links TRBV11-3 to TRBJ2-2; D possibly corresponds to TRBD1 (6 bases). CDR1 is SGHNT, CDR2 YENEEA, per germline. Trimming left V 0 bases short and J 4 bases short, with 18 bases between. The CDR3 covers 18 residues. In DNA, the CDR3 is TGTGCCAGCAGCTTAGATTCAGGACAGCCATTGGGCACCGGGGAGCTGTTTTTT. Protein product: CASSLDSGQPLGTGELFF.

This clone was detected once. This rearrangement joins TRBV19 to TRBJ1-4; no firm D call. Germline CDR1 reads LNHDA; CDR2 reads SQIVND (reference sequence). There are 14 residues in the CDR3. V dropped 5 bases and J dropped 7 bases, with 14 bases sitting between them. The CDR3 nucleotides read TGTGCCAGTAGTCGGCGAGGGATGGGTGAAAAACTGTTTTTT. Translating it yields CASSRRGMGEKLFF.

The CDR3, as DNA: TGTGCCAGCAGCAGCAGACAGGAACCTTCCTCTGGAAACACCATATATTTT. Its protein product is CASSSRQEPSSGNTIYF. V is TRBV7-9 and J is TRBJ1-3; D perhaps matches TRBD1 (6 bases). In germline, CDR1 is SEHNR, CDR2 FQNEAQ (reference sequence). This CDR3 has 17 amino acids. V lost 5 bases, J lost 0 bases, and 17 bases lay in between.

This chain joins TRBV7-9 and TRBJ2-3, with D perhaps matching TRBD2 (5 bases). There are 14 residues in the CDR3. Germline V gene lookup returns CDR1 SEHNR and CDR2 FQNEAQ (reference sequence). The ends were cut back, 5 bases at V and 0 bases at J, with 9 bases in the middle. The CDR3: CASSDWTSTDTQYF. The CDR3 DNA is TGTGCCAGCAGCGACTGGACTAGCACAGATACGCAGTATTTT. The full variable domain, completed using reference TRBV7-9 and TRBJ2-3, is DTGVSQNPRHKITKRGQNVTFRCDPISEHNRLYWYRQTLGQGPEFLTYFQNEAQLEKSRLLSDRFSAERPKGSFSTLEIQRTEQGDSAMYLCASSDWTSTDTQYFGPGTRLTVL.

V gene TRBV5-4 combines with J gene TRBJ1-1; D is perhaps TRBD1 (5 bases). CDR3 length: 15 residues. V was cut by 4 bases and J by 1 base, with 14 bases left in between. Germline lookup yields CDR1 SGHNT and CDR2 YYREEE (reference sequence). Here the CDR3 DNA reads TGTGCCAGCAGCGCCTCCACGGGGGGGAACACTGAAGCTTTCTTT. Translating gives CASSASTGGNTEAFF.

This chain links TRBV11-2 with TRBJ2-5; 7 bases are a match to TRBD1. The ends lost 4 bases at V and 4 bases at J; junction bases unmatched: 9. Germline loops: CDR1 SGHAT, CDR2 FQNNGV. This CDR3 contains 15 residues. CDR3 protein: CASSWPGPGGETQYF. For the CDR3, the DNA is TGTGCCAGCAGCTGGCCGGGACCAGGGGGAGAGACCCAGTACTTC.

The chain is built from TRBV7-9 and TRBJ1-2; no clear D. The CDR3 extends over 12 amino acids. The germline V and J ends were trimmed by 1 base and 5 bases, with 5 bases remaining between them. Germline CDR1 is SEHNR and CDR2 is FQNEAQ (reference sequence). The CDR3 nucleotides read TGTGCCAGCAGCTTAGATATTTATGGCTACACCTTC. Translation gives CASSLDIYGYTF. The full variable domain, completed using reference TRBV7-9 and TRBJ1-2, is DTGVSQNPRHKITKRGQNVTFRCDPISEHNRLYWYRQTLGQGPEFLTYFQNEAQLEKSRLLSDRFSAERPKGSFSTLEIQRTEQGDSAMYLCASSLDIYGYTFGSGTRLTVV.

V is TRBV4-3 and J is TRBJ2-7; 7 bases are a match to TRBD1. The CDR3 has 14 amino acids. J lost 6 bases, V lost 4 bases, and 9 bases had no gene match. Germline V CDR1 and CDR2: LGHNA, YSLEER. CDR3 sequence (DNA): TGCGCCAGCAGCCTGGGGCCCCGGGACAGCGAGCAGTACTTC. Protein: CASSLGPRDSEQYF.